A single sample gave rise to the 19 T cell receptor beta chains below, sequenced in a study of cytomegalovirus exposure and HLA in healthy donors (dated by TCRdb to the late 2010s). Library method: the immunoSEQ multiplex PCR assay. For the multiplex PCR, a mixture combining 60 forward primers for TCR Vbeta segments and 13 reverse primers for TCR Jbeta segments was used. TCRdb retrieved this table from immuneACCESS and kept in-frame rearrangements only. Not all clones are present; in checked studies, unresolved V genes account for under half, and no reason is known for the remainder. The sample yields under 200,000 clones; around 73% were counted once. Of the sample, about 5.4% falls within the top ten clones. The sample taken for sequencing was PBMCs. These TCRs come from a woman aged 18-29 years in good health and CMV-seropositive.

The chain employs TRBV4-1 and TRBJ1-1; perhaps TRBD1 as D (5 bases). Germline V lookup: CDR1 MGHRA, CDR2 YSYEKL. The CDR3 sequence is 15 residues long. Trimming stripped 1 base from V and 2 bases from J, with 11 bases between. CDR3 DNA sequence: TGCGCCAGCAGCCAAGGGGGCAAGGGAAACACTGAAGCTTTCTTT. It specifies CASSQGGKGNTEAFF.

The chain carries TRBV7-3 and TRBJ2-3, with TRBD1 as a possible D gene (5 bases). V shed 5 bases and J shed 2 bases, with 11 bases lying between them. Germline lookup yields CDR1 SGHTA and CDR2 FQGTGA. This CDR3 contains 14 residues. The CDR3 DNA sequence: TGTGCCAGCAGCGCTACAGGTCTCACAGATACGCAGTATTTT. Translating it yields CASSATGLTDTQYF.

The chain has TRBV29-1 and TRBJ1-1; D gene uncertain. The CDR3 spans 13 residues. Per germline, CDR1 SQVTM and CDR2 ANQGSEA. V dropped 4 bases and J dropped 3 bases, with 12 bases sitting between them. CDR3 in DNA: TGCAGCGTTGGTCCAGGCTTTTACACTGAAGCTTTCTTT. Translated: CSVGPGFYTEAFF.

As DNA, the CDR3 is TGTGCCAGCAGCAAAGCGCGGCTAGCGGGGGTAATTAGAGATACGCAGTATTTT. Its translation is CASSKARLAGVIRDTQYF. The V and J genes are TRBV21-1 and TRBJ2-3; the D call in the table, TRBD2, was not verified against the DNA. TRBV21-1 is marked as a pseudogene. The CDR3 extends over 18 amino acids.

The chain has TRBV4-3 and TRBJ2-7, with 7 nucleotides matching TRBD1. The CDR3 contains 14 residues. CDR1 and CDR2 (germline): LGHNA, YSLEER. V dropped 1 base and J dropped 6; count of bases not matched to a gene: 6. The CDR3 sequence is CASSQAGTGAEQYF. CDR3 nucleotides: TGCGCCAGCAGCCAAGCAGGAACAGGGGCCGAGCAGTACTTC.

This sequence joins TRBV5-4 and TRBJ2-7; D is unresolved. The CDR3 sequence is 13 residues long. Germline CDR1 SGHNT, CDR2 YYREEE (reference sequence). V lost 2 bases and J lost 5, with 11 bases in between. The CDR3 region has the DNA TGTGCCAGCAGCTTTAGTCTTTCTCACGAGCAGTACTTC. Amino acids: CASSFSLSHEQYF.

The CDR3 DNA reads as TGTGCCAGCAGCTCCGGCACAGCCCCAGAGACCCAGTACTTC. It yields the protein CASSSGTAPETQYF. V usage is TRBV2 and J usage is TRBJ2-5; D uncertain. Germline V gives CDR1 SNHLY, CDR2 FYNNEI. This CDR3 has 14 amino acids. The ends were cut back, 6 bases at V and 4 bases at J, with 15 bases in the middle.

This rearrangement joins TRBV21-1 to TRBJ1-1; TRBD1, as called in the table, went unchecked against the DNA. TRBV21-1 is assigned pseudogene status. The CDR3 totals 14 residues. CDR3 protein: CASSPQGRNTEAFF. Written as DNA, the CDR3 is TGTGCCAGCAGCCCACAGGGGAGAAACACTGAAGCTTTCTTT.

The J gene is TRBJ1-4, the V gene TRBV11-2; D call uncertain. Germline CDR1 is SGHAT and CDR2 is FQNNGV. The CDR3 length is 12 residues. Trimming removed 5 bases at V and 6 bases at J, with 7 bases between. The CDR3 bases are TGTGCCAGCAGCCGCAGTGATGAAAAACTGTTTTTT. Residues: CASSRSDEKLFF.

A few counts support this clone. The V and J genes are TRBV2 and TRBJ1-2; TRBD1 might be the D (5 bases). The length of the CDR3 is 13 residues. Trimming stripped 5 bases from V and 5 bases from J, with 12 bases between. Germline lookup yields CDR1 SNHLY and CDR2 FYNNEI. As DNA, the CDR3 is TGTGCCAGCAGTTTTGGACATTTGTATGGCTACACCTTC. Translation: CASSFGHLYGYTF.

DNA for the CDR3: TGTGCCAGCACCCAGGGCCCACTCTACAATGAGCAGTTCTTC. It yields the protein CASTQGPLYNEQFF. The chain joins TRBV7-8 to TRBJ2-1, with a possible D match to TRBD1 (5 bases). The germline V gene has CDR1 SGHVS and CDR2 FQNEAQ. The ends were cut back, 7 bases at V and 3 bases at J, with 13 bases in the middle. This CDR3 is 14 amino acids long.

The rearrangement uses TRBV28 and TRBJ2-5; 8 bases match TRBD1. The junction had 10 bases not matched to a gene; V was cut back by 5 bases and J by 5 bases. This CDR3 has 15 amino acids. CDR1 is MDHEN, CDR2 SYDVKM, per germline. The CDR3 bases are TGTGCCAGCAGTGGCTCGACAGGGGTCGATGAGACCCAGTACTTC. Translating it yields CASSGSTGVDETQYF.

The gene calls are TRBV5-4 and TRBJ2-1; TRBD2 matches at 7 bases. Germline CDR1 SGHNT, CDR2 YYREEE (reference sequence). V was pared by 0 bases and J by 6 bases, with 9 bases of the junction left unmatched. The CDR3 consists of 16 residues. The CDR3 DNA follows: TGTGCCAGCAGCTTGGGGCCGGGGGTAGCGGGCAATGAGCAGTTCTTC. Translation: CASSLGPGVAGNEQFF.

This sequence joins TRBV5-4 and TRBJ2-2; 7 bases agree with TRBD2. Germline CDR1 SGHNT, CDR2 YYREEE (reference sequence). CDR3 length: 17 amino acids. V lost 0 bases and J lost 1; bases outside the gene matches: 6. The CDR3 loop is CASSLGGASGNTGELFF. CDR3 coding DNA: TGTGCCAGCAGCTTGGGAGGGGCTAGCGGGAACACCGGGGAGCTGTTTTTT.

The chain is built from TRBV6-5 and TRBJ1-5; unclear D gene. Per the germline V gene, CDR1 is MNHEY and CDR2 is SVGAGI. There are 11 residues in the CDR3. V lost 5 bases and J 9 bases, leaving 8 bases between the germline ends. CDR3: CASSVRGPQHF. In nucleotides, the CDR3 is TGTGCCAGCAGTGTCCGAGGGCCCCAGCATTTT.

The gene calls are TRBV7-2 and TRBJ2-3; TRBD1 might be the D (7 bases). Looked up from germline, CDR1 is SGHTA and CDR2 is FQGNSA. This CDR3 is 15 amino acids long. V lost 5 bases and J lost 7, with 19 bases in between. CDR3 amino acids: CASSLQGRNGNTQYF. CDR3 DNA: TGTGCCAGCAGCCTACAGGGGAGGAACGGAAATACGCAGTATTTT. Together with reference TRBV7-2 and TRBJ2-3, the CDR3 gives the full variable domain: GAGVSQSPSNKVTEKGKDVELRCDPISGHTALYWYRQSLGQGLEFLIYFQGNSAPDKSGLPSDRFSAERTGGSVSTLTIQRTQQEDSAVYLCASSLQGRNGNTQYFGPGTRLTVL.

This chain links TRBV7-2 with TRBJ2-7, with D perhaps matching TRBD1 (6 bases). CDR3 length: 14 residues. Germline-derived CDR1 and CDR2 are SGHTA and FQGNSA. V lost 5 bases and J lost 0, with 11 bases in between. The CDR3: CASSPSTGSYEQYF. The CDR3 nucleotides read TGTGCCAGCAGCCCGTCGACAGGCTCCTACGAGCAGTACTTC.

This sequence joins TRBV19 and TRBJ1-3; D is perhaps TRBD1 (6 bases). Per the germline V gene, CDR1 is LNHDA and CDR2 is SQIVND (reference sequence). The V end lost 6 bases, the J end lost 7 bases, and 22 bases lay between the germline ends. The CDR3 sequence is 16 residues long. In DNA form, the CDR3 reads TGTGCCAGTAGATCCATCTATGAAGGACAGCGCAACACCATATATTTT. This gives the protein CASRSIYEGQRNTIYF.

The rearrangement joins TRBV4-2 to TRBJ2-3, with 8 bases identical to TRBD2. V gave up 0 bases and J gave up 6 bases; unmatched junction bases: 8. The CDR3 contains 16 residues. The germline V gene encodes CDR1 LGHNA and CDR2 YNFKEQ. The CDR3 loop is CASSQDQAGGADTQYF. The DNA for the CDR3 is TGTGCCAGCAGCCAAGATCAGGCGGGGGGCGCGGATACGCAGTATTTT.